The 11 T cell receptor beta chains listed next were all sequenced from one sample in a study of beta chain features in type 1 diabetes. Study outcomes and limitations: Moderate yet significant TCRB CDR3 shortening was seen in Type 1 diabetes patients in all four CD4+ subsets.

Expressed TCRB transcripts were sequenced because the isolated RNA had all been reverse transcribed beforehand. Produced via immunoSEQ multiplex PCR; TCRdb's table is partial and in-frame only. The sample includes over 150,000 clones, over 9% seen only once; the top ten take more than 0.45%. What these receptors recognize is not known. The sample consisted of central memory CD4+ T cells from blood. The receptors come from a man aged 30-40 years with type 1 diabetes.

The chain has TRBV25-1 and TRBJ2-5; D perhaps matches TRBD1 (5 bases). Germline CDR1 is MGHDK and CDR2 is SYGVNS. Trimming left V 3 bases short and J 5 bases short, with 22 bases between. The CDR3 consists of 17 residues. CDR3 loop: CASSEGLTRVLGETQYF. In DNA form, the CDR3 reads TGTGCCAGCAGTGAGGGGTTAACCAGGGTCCTTGGGGAGACCCAGTACTTC.

The chain combines TRBV28 with TRBJ1-5; the D is unclear. This CDR3 region has 14 residues. Germline assignment: CDR1 MDHEN and CDR2 SYDVKM. V was cut by 6 bases and J by 5 bases, with 14 bases left in between. CDR3 loop: CASSQRNGDQPQHF. The CDR3 nucleotides read TGTGCCAGCAGCCAGAGGAACGGGGATCAGCCCCAGCATTTT.

The V call is TRBV11-2, the J call TRBJ1-2; D unclear. CDR1 and CDR2 from the germline V gene are SGHAT and FQNNGV. Trimming shortened V by 4 bases and J by 2 bases, and 8 bases separated the two germline ends. The CDR3 covers 13 residues. In DNA, the CDR3 is TGTGCCAGCAGCTCAGACCTAAACTATGGCTACACCTTC. Residues: CASSSDLNYGYTF.

This sequence joins TRBV7-9 and TRBJ2-6; D gene uncertain. CDR3 length equals 16 residues. Germline-derived CDR1 and CDR2 are SEHNR and FQNEAQ (reference sequence). Deletions cut 0 bases from V and 0 bases from J, with 6 bases between. The CDR3 DNA follows: TGTGCCAGCAGCTTAGCCTCAGACTCTGGGGCCAACGTCCTGACTTTC. This gives the protein CASSLASDSGANVLTF.

The chain is built from TRBV4-2 and TRBJ2-1; no reliable D call. Looked up from germline, CDR1 is LGHNA and CDR2 is YNFKEQ. V was trimmed by 0 bases and J by 5 bases, leaving 14 bases between them. The CDR3 contains 16 residues. CDR3 in amino acids: CASSQEPSRIDNEQFF. CDR3 sequence (DNA): TGTGCCAGCAGCCAAGAACCTTCACGTATAGACAATGAGCAGTTCTTC.

This clone has just a few counts. This sequence joins TRBV19 and TRBJ1-2; D ambiguous. CDR3 length: 16 amino acids. Trimming cost V 5 bases and J 5 bases, with 21 bases left between them. Germline V CDR1 and CDR2: LNHDA, SQIVND (reference sequence). The chain's CDR3 is CASSPLSGGLGYGYTF. The CDR3 DNA reads as TGTGCCAGTAGTCCACTAAGTGGAGGGCTCGGGTATGGCTACACCTTC. Looking up the rest from reference TRBV19 and TRBJ1-2 gives the full variable domain: DGGITQSPKYLFRKEGQNVTLSCEQNLNHDAMYWYRQDPGQGLRLIYYSQIVNDFQKGDIAEGYSVSREKKESFPLTVTSAQKNPTAFYLCASSPLSGGLGYGYTFGSGTRLTVV.

This clone has a handful of counts. This chain connects TRBV6-6 to TRBJ1-1, with 7 nucleotides matching TRBD1. This CDR3 is 15 amino acids long. Germline values: CDR1 MNHNY, CDR2 SVGAGI (reference sequence). V lost 0 bases to trimming and J lost 3 bases; unmatched junction nucleotides: 4. DNA of the CDR3: TGTGCCAGCAGTTACTCGAGACAGGGAGACACTGAAGCTTTCTTT. It is translated as CASSYSRQGDTEAFF.

The sample holds a few counts of this clone. The V call is TRBV30, the J call TRBJ1-1; D possibly corresponds to TRBD1 (6 bases). Trimming took 5 bases from V and 6 from J, leaving 19 bases between them. The CDR3 totals 14 residues. Germline V lookup: CDR1 GTSNPN, CDR2 SVGIG (reference sequence). The CDR3 DNA is TGTGCCTGGGCATGGGGGCAGGGGATCCCTGAAGCTTTCTTT. This codes for CAWAWGQGIPEAFF.

This clone was seen only a few times. This chain links TRBV4-2 with TRBJ1-2; 7 positions agree with TRBD1. CDR1 is LGHNA, CDR2 YNFKEQ, per germline. Trimming at V came to 0 bases and at J to 2 bases, leaving 3 bases not matched to a gene. This CDR3 is 15 amino acids long. The CDR3 loop is CASSQEGQDNYGYTF. The CDR3 bases are TGTGCCAGCAGCCAAGAAGGACAGGACAACTATGGCTACACCTTC.

This clone was counted only a few times. The V gene is TRBV9, the J gene TRBJ2-1; D gene unclear. CDR1 is SGDLS and CDR2 is YYNGEE in the germline V gene. Trimming removed 4 bases from V and 5 bases from J, with 10 bases in between. This CDR3 comprises 13 residues. CDR3 sequence: CASSTRRDNEQFF. CDR3 sequence (DNA): TGTGCCAGCAGCACAAGACGGGACAATGAGCAGTTCTTC.

The sample holds a few counts of this clone. The CDR3 loop reads CSGSGGDSGNTIYF. CDR3 nucleotides: TGCAGCGGCTCTGGGGGGGATTCTGGAAACACCATATATTTT. The V gene is TRBV29-1, the J gene TRBJ1-3; D perhaps matches TRBD1 (5 bases). The CDR3 totals 14 residues. Germline assignment: CDR1 SQVTM and CDR2 ANQGSEA. V was clipped by 7 bases and J by 1 base, with 14 bases between them.